This TCR beta chain appears in the sequencing data of a study of spatial heterogeneity in lung cancer. About the study: The library had UMIs, and each TCR and UMI pair averaged more than ten raw reads. Findings and limits, study-wide: The appearance of ubiquitous expanded tumor TCRs in blood was greater at resection than follow-up.

The V and J ends lost 0 bases and 2 bases respectively, with 11 bases between them. Germline assignment: CDR1 SGHTA and CDR2 FQGNSA. This CDR3 comprises 16 residues. Every molecule of TCR cDNA had its own unique molecular identifier. TCRdb reprocessed the 5' RACE reads via MiXCR and lists one record per CDR3 protein. The sample contains about 85,000 distinct CDR3 sequences, 15% to 25% of which appear only once. Indicated time point: sample taken at primary tumor resection. From tumor, nontumor lung or frozen PBMC, whole RNA was taken unsorted for sequencing. Samples were donated by 72 untreated early-stage non-small cell lung cancer patients. A word on this clonotype: Its antigen is as yet unknown.

This specimen was PBMCs, taken at surgery. The origin of this receptor is a male donor with early-stage non-small cell lung cancer. V is TRBV7-2 and J is TRBJ2-1; D uncertain. The CDR3 DNA reads TGTGCCAGCAGCTTAGCCCGGGTGGAACCCTACAATGAGCAGTTCTTC. Translated: CASSLARVEPYNEQFF.